This TCR beta chain appears in the sequencing data of a study of T cell changes during pregnancy in multiple sclerosis. Only in-frame clones appear in the TCRdb table, and some are missing; sequencing was by immunoSEQ multiplex PCR. Among 40,000 to 50,000 clones, around 90% were seen once, and the ten largest hold over 8%. CDR1 and CDR2 from the germline V gene are SGHNT and YYREEE (reference sequence). The CDR3 spans 15 residues. Trimming pared 5 bases from V and 0 bases from J, leaving 12 bases between. This chain connects TRBV5-4 to TRBJ2-1, with D hard to call. This clonotype was obtained from a female donor with multiple sclerosis, enrolled in a pregnancy study. The source was CD8+ T cells from peripheral blood mononuclear cells, collected in the first trimester of pregnancy. The CDR3, as DNA: TGTGCCAGCAGTCGTTACTATAGCTCCTACAATGAGCAGTTCTTC. This translates into CASSRYYSSYNEQFF.